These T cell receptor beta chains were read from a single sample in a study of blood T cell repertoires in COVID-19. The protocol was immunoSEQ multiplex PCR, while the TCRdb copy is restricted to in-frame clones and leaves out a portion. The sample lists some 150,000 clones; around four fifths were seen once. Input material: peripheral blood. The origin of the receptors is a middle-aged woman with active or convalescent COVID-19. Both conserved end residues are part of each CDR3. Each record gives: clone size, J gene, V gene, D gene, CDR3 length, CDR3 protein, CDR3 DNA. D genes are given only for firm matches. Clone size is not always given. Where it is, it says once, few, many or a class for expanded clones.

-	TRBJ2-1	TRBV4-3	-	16	CASSQAPGSSYNEQFF	TGCGCCAGCAGCCAAGCCCCGGGAAGCTCCTACAATGAGCAGTTCTTC
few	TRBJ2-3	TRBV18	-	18	CASSATPLRDKATDTQYF	TGTGCCAGCTCAGCGACCCCGCTCCGGGACAAGGCCACAGATACGCAGTATTTT
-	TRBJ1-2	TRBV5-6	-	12	CASQTGGYGYTF	TGTGCCAGCCAGACGGGGGGGTATGGCTACACCTTC
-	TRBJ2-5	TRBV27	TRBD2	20	CASSLAPPSGGGKIKETQYF	TGTGCCAGCAGTTTAGCCCCCCCTAGCGGGGGGGGGAAAATAAAAGAGACCCAGTACTTC
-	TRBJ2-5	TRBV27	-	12	CASSFAGETQYF	TGTGCCAGCAGTTTTGCGGGGGAGACCCAGTACTTC
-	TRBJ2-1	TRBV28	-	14	CASNTGGDYNEQFF	TGTGCCAGTAATACAGGGGGGGATTACAATGAGCAGTTCTTC
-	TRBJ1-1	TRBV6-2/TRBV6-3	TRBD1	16	CASSPRTGYMNTEAFF	TGTGCCAGCAGTCCACGGACAGGCTACATGAACACTGAAGCTTTCTTT
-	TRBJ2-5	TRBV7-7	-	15	CASSLVRGAQETQYF	TGTGCTAGCAGCTTAGTGCGGGGAGCTCAAGAGACCCAGTACTTC
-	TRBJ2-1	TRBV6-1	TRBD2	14	CASSERREGDEQFF	TGTGCCAGCAGTGAGCGGCGGGAGGGCGATGAGCAGTTCTTC
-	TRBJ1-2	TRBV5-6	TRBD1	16	CASVTGTGWIGYGYTF	TGTGCCAGTGTTACCGGGACAGGGTGGATCGGTTATGGCTACACCTTC
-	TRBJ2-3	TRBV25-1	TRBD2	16	CASSEWGGTLTDTQYF	TGTGCCAGCAGTGAATGGGGAGGGACCCTCACAGATACGCAGTATTTT
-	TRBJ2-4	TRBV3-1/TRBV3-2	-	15	CASSRGQIIKNIQYF	TGTGCCAGCAGCCGGGGACAAATAATCAAAAACATTCAGTACTTC
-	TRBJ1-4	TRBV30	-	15	CAWRPGGAVNEKLFF	TGTGCCTGGCGCCCAGGTGGGGCAGTGAATGAAAAACTGTTTTTT
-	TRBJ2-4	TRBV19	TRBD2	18	CASSIAGLAGGGKNIQYF	TGTGCCAGTAGTATAGCGGGACTAGCGGGAGGAGGCAAAAACATTCAGTACTTC
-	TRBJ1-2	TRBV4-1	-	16	CASSPTRAGDDYGYTF	TGCGCCAGCAGCCCCACGCGGGCAGGGGATGACTATGGCTACACCTTC
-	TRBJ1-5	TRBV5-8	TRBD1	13	CASSLGGTVTQHF	TGTGCCAGCAGCTTGGGGGGGACAGTGACCCAGCATTTT
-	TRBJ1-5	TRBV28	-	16	CASSSWSVTGPGPQHF	TGTGCCAGCAGTTCATGGTCCGTTACGGGTCCCGGGCCCCAGCATTTT
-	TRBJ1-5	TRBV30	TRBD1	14	CAWGPGQPNQPQHF	TGTGCCTGGGGTCCGGGACAGCCGAATCAGCCCCAGCATTTT
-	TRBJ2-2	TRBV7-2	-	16	CASSPSLAIGGGELFF	TGTGCCAGCAGCCCCAGTTTAGCGATAGGTGGCGGGGAGCTGTTTTTT
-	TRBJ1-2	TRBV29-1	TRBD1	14	CSVEDRGSNYGYTF	TGCAGCGTTGAAGACAGGGGGTCTAACTATGGCTACACCTTC
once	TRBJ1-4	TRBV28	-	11	CASSLREKLFF	TGTGCCAGCAGTTTACGGGAAAAACTGTTTTTT
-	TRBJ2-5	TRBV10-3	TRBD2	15	CAISEGREDGETQYF	TGTGCCATCAGTGAGGGCCGGGAGGATGGAGAGACCCAGTACTTC
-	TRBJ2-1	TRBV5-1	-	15	CASSLTGIGNNEQFF	TGCGCCAGCAGCTTGACAGGGATAGGTAACAATGAGCAGTTCTTC
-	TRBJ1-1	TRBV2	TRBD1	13	CASTDREQAEAFF	TGTGCCAGCACAGACAGGGAACAAGCTGAAGCTTTCTTT
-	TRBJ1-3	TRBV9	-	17	CASSPLGGGLSGNTIYF	TGTGCCAGCAGCCCCCTCGGGGGGGGCCTCTCTGGAAACACCATATATTTT
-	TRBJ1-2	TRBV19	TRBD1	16	CASSSRGQADSYGYTF	TGTGCCAGTAGTTCTCGAGGACAGGCCGATTCTTATGGCTACACCTTC
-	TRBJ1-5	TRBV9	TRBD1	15	CASSVDPGGYQPQHF	TGTGCCAGCAGCGTCGACCCAGGGGGCTATCAGCCCCAGCATTTT
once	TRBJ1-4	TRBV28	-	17	CASRPTWGFLPNEKLFF	TGTGCCAGCAGACCCACCTGGGGCTTTCTGCCCAATGAAAAACTGTTTTTT
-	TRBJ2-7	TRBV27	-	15	CASSLRGGSSYEQYF	TGTGCCAGCAGTTTAAGGGGAGGATCCTCCTACGAGCAGTACTTC
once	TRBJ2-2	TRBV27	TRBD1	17	CASSLTGGFGPTGELFF	TGTGCCAGCAGTTTAACAGGGGGTTTTGGGCCCACCGGGGAGCTGTTTTTT
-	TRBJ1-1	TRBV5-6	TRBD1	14	CASSLTGVNTEAFF	TGTGCCAGCAGTTTGACAGGGGTGAACACTGAAGCTTTCTTT
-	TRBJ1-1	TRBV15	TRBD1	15	CATSRGGTVGTEAFF	TGTGCCACCAGCAGAGGTGGGACAGTTGGCACTGAAGCTTTCTTT
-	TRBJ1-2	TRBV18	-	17	CASSPTSQRGQNYGYTF	TGTGCCAGCTCACCAACGTCACAGCGAGGACAGAACTATGGCTACACCTTC
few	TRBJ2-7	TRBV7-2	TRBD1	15	CASSFGGQGAYEQYF	TGTGCCAGCAGCTTTGGTGGGCAGGGGGCCTACGAGCAGTACTTC
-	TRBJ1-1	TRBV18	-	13	CASSMDKNTEAFF	TGTGCCAGCTCAATGGACAAGAACACTGAAGCTTTCTTT
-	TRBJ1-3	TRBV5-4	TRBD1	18	CASSLGGGTGATGNTIYF	TGTGCCAGCAGCTTAGGGGGCGGGACGGGGGCGACTGGAAACACCATATATTTT
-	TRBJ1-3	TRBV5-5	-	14	CASSLIAGGNTIYF	TGTGCCAGCAGCTTGATCGCAGGGGGAAACACCATATATTTT